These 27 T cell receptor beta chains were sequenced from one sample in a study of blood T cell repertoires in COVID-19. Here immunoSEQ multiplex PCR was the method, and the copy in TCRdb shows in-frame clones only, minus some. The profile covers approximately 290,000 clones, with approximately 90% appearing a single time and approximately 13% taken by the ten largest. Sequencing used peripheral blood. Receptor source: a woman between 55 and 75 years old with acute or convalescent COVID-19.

The CDR3 nucleotides read TGTGCCAGCACAACGGCGCAGGGGCCCAATCAGCCCCAGCATTTT. Translation gives CASTTAQGPNQPQHF. The chain is built from TRBV6-6 and TRBJ1-5; perhaps TRBD1 as D (6 bases). The V end was cut by 7 bases, the J end by 3 bases, with 16 bases between. The CDR3 consists of 15 residues. Germline CDR1 reads MNHNY; CDR2 reads SVGAGI (reference sequence).

CDR3 sequence: CASSLSEGAGRTEAFF. The CDR3 nucleotides read TGTGCCAGCAGCCTCTCTGAGGGGGCAGGTAGGACTGAAGCTTTCTTT. The chain uses TRBV28 and TRBJ1-1, with 7 bases fitting TRBD1. Per germline, CDR1 MDHEN and CDR2 SYDVKM. J lost 5 bases, V lost 6 bases, and 15 bases had no gene match. This CDR3 comprises 16 residues.

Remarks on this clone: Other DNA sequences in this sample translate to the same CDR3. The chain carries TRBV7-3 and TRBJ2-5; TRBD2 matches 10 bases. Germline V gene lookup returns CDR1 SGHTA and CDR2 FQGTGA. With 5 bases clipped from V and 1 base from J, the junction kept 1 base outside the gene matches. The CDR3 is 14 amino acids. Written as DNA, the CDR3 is TGTGCCAGCAGCCCTAGCGGGGGCCAAGAGACCCAGTACTTC. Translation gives CASSPSGGQETQYF.

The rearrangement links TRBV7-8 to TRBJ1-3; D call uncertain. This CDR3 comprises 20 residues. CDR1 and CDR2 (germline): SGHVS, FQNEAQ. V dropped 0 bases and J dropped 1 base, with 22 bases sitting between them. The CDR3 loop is CASSLAVPQSIIQSGNTIYF. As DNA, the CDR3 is TGTGCCAGCAGCTTAGCGGTTCCCCAGTCGATTATTCAATCTGGAAACACCATATATTTT.

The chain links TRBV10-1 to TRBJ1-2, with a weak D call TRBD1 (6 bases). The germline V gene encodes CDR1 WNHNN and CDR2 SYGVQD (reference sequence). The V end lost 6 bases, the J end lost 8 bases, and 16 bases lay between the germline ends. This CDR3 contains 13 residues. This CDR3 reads CASRKGQIVGYTF. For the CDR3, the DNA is TGCGCCAGCAGGAAAGGACAGATAGTGGGCTACACCTTC.

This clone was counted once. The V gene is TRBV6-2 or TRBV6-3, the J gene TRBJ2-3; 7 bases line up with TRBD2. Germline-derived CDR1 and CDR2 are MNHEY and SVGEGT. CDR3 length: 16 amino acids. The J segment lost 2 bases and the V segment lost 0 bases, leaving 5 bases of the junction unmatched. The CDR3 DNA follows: TGTGCCAGCAGTTACTCGCGGGGGAGCAACACAGATACGCAGTATTTT. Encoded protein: CASSYSRGSNTDTQYF.

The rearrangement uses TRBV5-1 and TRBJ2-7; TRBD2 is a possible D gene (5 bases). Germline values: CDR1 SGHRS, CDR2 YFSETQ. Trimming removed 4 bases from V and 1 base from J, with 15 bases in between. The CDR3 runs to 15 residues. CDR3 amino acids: CASSATFGGSYEQYF. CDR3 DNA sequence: TGCGCCAGCAGCGCGACCTTTGGAGGATCCTACGAGCAGTACTTC.

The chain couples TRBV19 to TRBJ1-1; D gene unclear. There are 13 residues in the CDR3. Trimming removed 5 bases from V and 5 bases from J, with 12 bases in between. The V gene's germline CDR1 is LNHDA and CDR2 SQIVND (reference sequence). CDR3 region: CASSLGRRTEAFF. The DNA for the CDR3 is TGTGCCAGTAGTTTGGGGAGGAGGACTGAAGCTTTCTTT. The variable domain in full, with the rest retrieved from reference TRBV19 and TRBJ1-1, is DGGITQSPKYLFRKEGQNVTLSCEQNLNHDAMYWYRQDPGQGLRLIYYSQIVNDFQKGDIAEGYSVSREKKESFPLTVTSAQKNPTAFYLCASSLGRRTEAFFGQGTRLTVV.

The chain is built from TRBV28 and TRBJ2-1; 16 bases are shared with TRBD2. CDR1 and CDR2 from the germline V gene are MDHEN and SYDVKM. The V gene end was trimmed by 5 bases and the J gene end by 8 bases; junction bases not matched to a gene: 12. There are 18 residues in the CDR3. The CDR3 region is CASSPPGLAGGRGDEQFF. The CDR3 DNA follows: TGTGCCAGCAGTCCACCGGGACTAGCGGGAGGGCGAGGGGATGAGCAGTTCTTC. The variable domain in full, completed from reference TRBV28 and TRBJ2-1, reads DVKVTQSSRYLVKRTGEKVFLECVQDMDHENMFWYRQDPGLGLRLIYFSYDVKMKEKGDIPEGYSVSREKKERFSLILESASTNQTSMYLCASSPPGLAGGRGDEQFFGPGTRLTVL.

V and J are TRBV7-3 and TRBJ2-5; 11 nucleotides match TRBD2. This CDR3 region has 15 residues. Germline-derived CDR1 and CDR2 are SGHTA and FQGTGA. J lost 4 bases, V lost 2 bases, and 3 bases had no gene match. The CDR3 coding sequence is TGTGCCAGCAGCTTAGCCGGGACTAGCGGAGAGACCCAGTACTTC. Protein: CASSLAGTSGETQYF. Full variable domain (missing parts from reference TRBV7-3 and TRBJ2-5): GAGVSQTPSNKVTEKGKYVELRCDPISGHTALYWYRQSLGQGPEFLIYFQGTGAADDSGLPNDRFFAVRPEGSVSTLKIQRTERGDSAVYLCASSLAGTSGETQYFGPGTRLLVL.

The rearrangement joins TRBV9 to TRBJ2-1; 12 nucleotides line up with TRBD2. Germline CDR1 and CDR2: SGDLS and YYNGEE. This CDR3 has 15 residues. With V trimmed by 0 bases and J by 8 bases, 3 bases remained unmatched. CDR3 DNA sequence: TGTGCCAGCAGCGTAGTGGCTAGCGGGAGGGATGAGCAGTTCTTC. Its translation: CASSVVASGRDEQFF.

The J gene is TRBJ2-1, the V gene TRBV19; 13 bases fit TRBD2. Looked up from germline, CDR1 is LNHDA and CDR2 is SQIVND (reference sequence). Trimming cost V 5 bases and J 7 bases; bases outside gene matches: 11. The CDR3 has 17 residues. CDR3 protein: CASSLLGLAGVNNEQFF. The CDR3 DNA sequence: TGTGCCAGTAGTTTACTAGGACTAGCGGGAGTTAATAATGAGCAGTTCTTC. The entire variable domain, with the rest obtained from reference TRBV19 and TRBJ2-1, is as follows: DGGITQSPKYLFRKEGQNVTLSCEQNLNHDAMYWYRQDPGQGLRLIYYSQIVNDFQKGDIAEGYSVSREKKESFPLTVTSAQKNPTAFYLCASSLLGLAGVNNEQFFGPGTRLTVL.

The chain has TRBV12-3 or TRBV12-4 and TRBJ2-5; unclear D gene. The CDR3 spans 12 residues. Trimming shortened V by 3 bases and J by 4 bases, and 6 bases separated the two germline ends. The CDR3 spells CASSLSVETQYF. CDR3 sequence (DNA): TGTGCCAGCAGTTTGTCCGTAGAGACCCAGTACTTC.

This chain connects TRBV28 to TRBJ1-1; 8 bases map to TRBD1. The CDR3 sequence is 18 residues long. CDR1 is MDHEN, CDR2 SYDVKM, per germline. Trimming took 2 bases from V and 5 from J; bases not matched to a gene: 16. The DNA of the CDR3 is TGTGCCAGCAGTTTAGGACAGGCACCCCAGGGGGCGAGAACTGAAGCTTTCTTT. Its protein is CASSLGQAPQGARTEAFF.

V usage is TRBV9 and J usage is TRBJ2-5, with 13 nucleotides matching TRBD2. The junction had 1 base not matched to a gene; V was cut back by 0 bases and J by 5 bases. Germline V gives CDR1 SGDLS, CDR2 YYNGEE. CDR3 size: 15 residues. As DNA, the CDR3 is TGTGCCAGCAGCGTAGGGACTAGCGGGGGCGAGACCCAGTACTTC. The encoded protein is CASSVGTSGGETQYF.

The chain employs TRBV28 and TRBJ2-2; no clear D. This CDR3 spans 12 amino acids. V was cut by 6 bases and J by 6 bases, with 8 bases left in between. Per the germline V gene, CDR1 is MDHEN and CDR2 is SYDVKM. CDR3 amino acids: CASSPTAGELFF. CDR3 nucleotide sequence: TGTGCCAGCAGCCCTACGGCCGGGGAGCTGTTTTTT.

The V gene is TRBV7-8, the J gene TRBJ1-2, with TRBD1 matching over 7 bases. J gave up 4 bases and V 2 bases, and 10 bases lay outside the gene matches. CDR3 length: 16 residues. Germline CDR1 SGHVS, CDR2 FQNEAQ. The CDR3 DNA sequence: TGTGCCAGCAGCTTAAACAGGGGTCGGGAACCCTATGGCTACACCTTC. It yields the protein CASSLNRGREPYGYTF.

In nucleotides, the CDR3 is TGTGCCAGCAGCTTGGATCTAGCGGGAATTGGGAATGAGCAGTTCTTC. Protein product: CASSLDLAGIGNEQFF. This chain uses TRBV7-2 with TRBJ2-1; 9 bases line up with TRBD2. V gave up 3 bases and J gave up 7 bases; unmatched junction bases: 10. The germline CDR1 and CDR2 sequences are SGHTA and FQGNSA. This CDR3 has 16 residues.

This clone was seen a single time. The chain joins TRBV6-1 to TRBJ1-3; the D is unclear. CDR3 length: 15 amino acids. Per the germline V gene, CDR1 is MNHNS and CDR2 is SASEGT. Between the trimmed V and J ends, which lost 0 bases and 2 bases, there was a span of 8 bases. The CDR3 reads CASSEAVTAGNTIYF. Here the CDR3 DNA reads TGTGCCAGCAGTGAAGCAGTCACAGCTGGAAACACCATATATTTT.

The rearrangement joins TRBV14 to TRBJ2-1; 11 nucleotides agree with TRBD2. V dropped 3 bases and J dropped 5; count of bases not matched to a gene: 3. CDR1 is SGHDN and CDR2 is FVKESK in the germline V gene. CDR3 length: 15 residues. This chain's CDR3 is CASSHLGLADNEQFF. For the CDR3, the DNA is TGTGCCAGCAGCCATCTGGGACTAGCGGACAATGAGCAGTTCTTC.

CDR3 nucleotides: TGTGCCAGCAGCTTAATGGCAGGGGGAACCTACGAGCAGTACTTC. Translation gives CASSLMAGGTYEQYF. J is TRBJ2-7 and V is TRBV7-3; TRBD1 matches 7 bases. Germline values: CDR1 SGHTA, CDR2 FQGTGA. Germline trimming cut 1 base from V and 2 bases from J; bases unmatched to any gene: 5. The CDR3 runs 15 residues.

CDR3 nucleotides: TGTGCCAGCAGTGAACGTTCGAGGCAGGGAGGTGGCTACACCTTC. This gives the protein CASSERSRQGGGYTF. V gene TRBV6-1 combines with J gene TRBJ1-2; tentative D call: TRBD1 (5 bases). CDR1 MNHNS and CDR2 SASEGT come from the germline V gene. The CDR3 length is 15 residues. Trimming took 2 bases from V and 7 from J, leaving 17 bases between them.

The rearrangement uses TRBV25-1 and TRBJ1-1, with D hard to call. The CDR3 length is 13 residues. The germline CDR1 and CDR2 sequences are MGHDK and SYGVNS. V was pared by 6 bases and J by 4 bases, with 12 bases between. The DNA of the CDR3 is TGTGCCAGCAGACTCGACCGGGGCACTGAAGCTTTCTTT. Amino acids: CASRLDRGTEAFF.

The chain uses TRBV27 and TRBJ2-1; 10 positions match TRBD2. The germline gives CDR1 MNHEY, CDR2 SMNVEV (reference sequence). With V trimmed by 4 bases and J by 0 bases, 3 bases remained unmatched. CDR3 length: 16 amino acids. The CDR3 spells CASSSSSGGSYNEQFF. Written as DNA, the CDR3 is TGTGCCAGCAGTTCCTCTAGCGGGGGCTCCTACAATGAGCAGTTCTTC.

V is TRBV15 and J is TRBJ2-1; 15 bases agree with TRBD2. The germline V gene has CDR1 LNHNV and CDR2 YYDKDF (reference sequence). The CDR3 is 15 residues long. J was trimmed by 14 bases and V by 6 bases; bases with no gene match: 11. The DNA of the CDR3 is TGTGCCACCAGTCGTTCGGGACTAGCGGGGGGTGCCGAGTTCTTC. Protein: CATSRSGLAGGAEFF.

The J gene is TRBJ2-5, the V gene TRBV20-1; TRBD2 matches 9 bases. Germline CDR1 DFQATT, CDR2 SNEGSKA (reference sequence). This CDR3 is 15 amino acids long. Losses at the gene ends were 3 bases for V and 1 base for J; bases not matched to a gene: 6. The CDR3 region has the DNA TGCAGTGCTAGTGGGCGGGAGGGCCCCCAAGAGACCCAGTACTTC. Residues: CSASGREGPQETQYF.

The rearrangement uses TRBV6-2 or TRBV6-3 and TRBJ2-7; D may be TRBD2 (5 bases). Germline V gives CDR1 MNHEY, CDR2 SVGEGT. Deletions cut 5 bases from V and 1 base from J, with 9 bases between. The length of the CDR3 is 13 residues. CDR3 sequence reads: CASSNGESYEQYF. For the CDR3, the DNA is TGTGCCAGCAGTAACGGGGAATCCTACGAGCAGTACTTC.